The next 31 T cell receptor beta chains were all read from a single sample in a study of CD8+CD57+ T cells in acquired aplastic anemia. Study-level results: Among patients, total CD4+ and CD8+ pools exceeded CD8+CD57+ cells in diversity.

The antigens for these receptors are not known. Patients who underwent sequencing had shown CD8+CD57+ cell expansion by flow cytometry. Genomic DNA templated the TCR beta VDJ and CDR3 profiling. One entry per CDR3 protein results from TCRdb running MiXCR on the reads. The table shows about 20,000 distinct CDR3 sequences, with around 40% occurring only once. The sample taken for sequencing was CD8+CD57+ T cells sorted from PBMCs. Subset given: bead-enriched CD8+CD57+ effector memory T cells from SAA patients. These receptors all stem from a human donor with aplastic anemia.

The gene calls are TRBV4-3 and TRBJ2-7; D remains unclear. CDR3 length: 16 amino acids. Trimming stripped 0 bases from V and 3 bases from J, with 15 bases between. Germline CDR1 and CDR2: LGHNA and YSLEER. The CDR3 loop is CASSQDPAMPLYEQYF. The CDR3 DNA sequence: TGCGCCAGCAGCCAAGATCCAGCTATGCCACTCTACGAGCAGTACTTC.

The rearrangement links TRBV5-6 to TRBJ1-6; D gene unclear. There are 12 residues in the CDR3. V was trimmed by 5 bases and J by 17 bases, leaving 17 bases between them. Per germline, CDR1 SGHDT and CDR2 YYEEEE. As DNA, the CDR3 is TGTGCCAGCAGTCGACCCCCGGGTGGGATCCACTTT. Amino acids: CASSRPPGGIHF. The full variable domain, with the rest looked up from reference TRBV5-6 and TRBJ1-6, is DAGVTQSPTHLIKTRGQQVTLRCSPKSGHDTVSWYQQALGQGPQFIFQYYEEEERQRGNFPDRFSGHQFPNYSSELNVNALLLGDSALYLCASSRPPGGIHFGNGTRLTVT.

The rearrangement joins TRBV6-4 to TRBJ1-5, with a tentative D call TRBD1 (6 bases). The V end lost 5 bases, the J end lost 5 bases, and 13 bases lay between the germline ends. Germline-derived CDR1 and CDR2 are MRHNA and SNTAGT. The CDR3 contains 14 residues. CDR3: CASSYRVEDQPQHF. CDR3 in DNA: TGTGCCAGCAGTTACAGGGTCGAGGATCAGCCCCAGCATTTT.

A remark on this clonotype: Mismatch with germline at one junction end may stem from a read error. Written as DNA, the CDR3 is TGTGCCAGCAGCCCTCACGGGTCGTCCCACGAGCAGCACTTC. Protein product: CASSPHGSSHEQHF. The rearrangement joins TRBV7-3 to TRBJ2-7; D is unclear. Germline V gives CDR1 SGHTA, CDR2 FQGTGA. The CDR3 has 14 residues.

This clonotype was seen more than once but under ten times. The V gene is TRBV4-1, the J gene TRBJ2-1; TRBD1 matches at 8 bases. The germline CDR1 and CDR2 sequences are MGHRA and YSYEKL. The V gene end was trimmed by 0 bases and the J gene end by 4 bases; junction bases not matched to a gene: 5. This CDR3 spans 16 amino acids. CDR3 coding DNA: TGCGCCAGCAGCCAAGATCTAGGACAGGGATACAATGAGCAGTTCTTC. Amino acid sequence: CASSQDLGQGYNEQFF.

The CDR3 DNA sequence: TGTGCCAGTAGTCCGACAGGGCTCACTTCACCCCTCCACTTT. Amino acid sequence: CASSPTGLTSPLHF. The chain recombines TRBV19 with TRBJ1-6; 7 bases are shared with TRBD1. The CDR3 extends over 14 amino acids. J was trimmed by 9 bases and V by 5 bases; bases with no gene match: 7. Germline values: CDR1 LNHDA, CDR2 SQIVND (reference sequence).

The CDR3 loop reads CASSLGGSLEDQETQYF. For the CDR3, the DNA is TGTGCCAGCAGTTTAGGAGGCTCCCTTGAAGACCAAGAGACCCAGTACTTC. The V gene is TRBV12-3 or TRBV12-4, the J gene TRBJ2-5, with D unresolved. V was trimmed by 1 base and J by 0 bases, leaving 15 bases between them. The length of the CDR3 is 17 residues.

This clonotype was recorded a few times. The V and J genes are TRBV6-1 and TRBJ2-7; the match to TRBD2 covers 11 bases. The J segment lost 4 bases and the V segment lost 3 bases, leaving 2 bases of the junction unmatched. The CDR3 has 14 amino acids. Germline CDR1 MNHNS, CDR2 SASEGT. The CDR3 sequence is CASSDTSGSYEQYF. The CDR3 DNA reads as TGTGCCAGCAGTGACACTAGCGGGAGTTACGAGCAGTACTTC.

The chain recombines TRBV5-4 with TRBJ2-5; 8 nucleotides agree with TRBD2. CDR1 and CDR2 from the germline V gene are SGHNT and YYREEE (reference sequence). The CDR3 length is 12 residues. V shed 9 bases and J 4 bases; nucleotides not matched to a gene: 5. CDR3 DNA: TGTGCCACCGGCGGGGGGTTAGAGACCCAGTACTTC. Protein product: CATGGGLETQYF.

This clonotype was detected only a few times. V gene TRBV7-3 combines with J gene TRBJ2-1; 9 nucleotides line up with TRBD2. The germline V gene encodes CDR1 SGHTA and CDR2 FQGTGA. Trimming removed 8 bases from V and 0 bases from J; junction bases left unmatched: 5. The CDR3 is 15 residues long. The CDR3 DNA follows: TGTGCCAGCCACGGTAGCGGGGGCTCCTACAATGAGCAGTTCTTC. Translated: CASHGSGGSYNEQFF. Full variable domain (remainder filled in from reference TRBV7-3 and TRBJ2-1): GAGVSQTPSNKVTEKGKYVELRCDPISGHTALYWYRQSLGQGPEFLIYFQGTGAADDSGLPNDRFFAVRPEGSVSTLKIQRTERGDSAVYLCASHGSGGSYNEQFFGPGTRLTVL.

This sequence joins TRBV20-1 and TRBJ2-5; 9 positions agree with TRBD1. CDR1 is DFQATT and CDR2 is SNEGSKA in the germline V gene (reference sequence). The J segment lost 7 bases and the V segment lost 6 bases, leaving 12 bases of the junction unmatched. The CDR3 consists of 14 residues. The CDR3 spells CSATGTGLFGTQYF. The CDR3 nucleotides are TGCAGTGCCACCGGGACAGGGTTATTCGGGACCCAGTACTTC.

The V gene is TRBV20-1, the J gene TRBJ2-2; D is possibly TRBD1 or TRBD2 (6 bases each). This CDR3 is built from 14 residues. CDR1 and CDR2 (germline): DFQATT, SNEGSKA (reference sequence). Deletions cut 4 bases from V and 5 bases from J, with 14 bases between. The CDR3 DNA reads TGCAGTGCTATTAGGGGGGCAAGGACCGGGGAGCTGTTTTTT. Amino acid sequence: CSAIRGARTGELFF.

The rearrangement uses TRBV20-1 and TRBJ2-5; D is perhaps TRBD1 (5 bases). Trimming stripped 3 bases from V and 6 bases from J, with 14 bases between. The germline CDR1 and CDR2 sequences are DFQATT and SNEGSKA (reference sequence). This CDR3 has 13 amino acids. CDR3 loop: CSASSTVNKTQYF. The DNA of the CDR3 is TGCAGTGCTAGTTCGACAGTCAACAAGACCCAGTACTTC.

The chain has TRBV12-3 or TRBV12-4 and TRBJ1-4, with D perhaps TRBD1 (6 bases). Deletions cut 5 bases from V and 8 bases from J, with 15 bases between. The length of the CDR3 is 14 residues. The chain's CDR3 is CASSIRTVREKLFF. In DNA, the CDR3 is TGTGCCAGCAGTATACGGACAGTCAGGGAAAAACTGTTTTTT.

The chain links TRBV6-5 to TRBJ2-3; D possibly uses TRBD1 or TRBD2 (5 bases each). This CDR3 contains 14 residues. The V and J ends lost 5 bases and 6 bases respectively, with 15 bases between them. Germline CDR1 is MNHEY and CDR2 is SVGAGI. The chain's CDR3 is CASSPTRGRDTQYF. In DNA form, the CDR3 reads TGTGCCAGCAGTCCCACCCGGGGACGGGATACGCAGTATTTT.

This clonotype was detected a few times. This rearrangement joins TRBV24-1 to TRBJ2-1; TRBD1 matches 7 bases. CDR3 length: 13 residues. Germline V gene lookup returns CDR1 KGHDR and CDR2 SFDVKD. V lost 3 bases to trimming and J lost 10 bases; unmatched junction nucleotides: 5. CDR3 bases: TGTGCCACCAGTGATCAAGGGGACAGAGAGCAGTTCTTC. This gives the protein CATSDQGDREQFF.

This clonotype was seen many times. The rearrangement links TRBV6-6 to TRBJ2-3; D unresolved. CDR1 is MNHNY and CDR2 is SVGAGI in the germline V gene (reference sequence). CDR3 length: 18 residues. Between the trimmed V and J ends, which lost 6 bases and 0 bases, there was a span of 22 bases. This CDR3 is CASSLDQFGRLSTDTQYF. The CDR3 coding sequence is TGTGCCAGCAGCCTCGACCAGTTCGGGCGCCTGAGCACAGATACGCAGTATTTT.

In DNA, the CDR3 is TGCAGTGCGCGGAACACCGGGGAGCTGTTTTTT. It specifies CSARNTGELFF. The chain is built from TRBV20-1 and TRBJ2-2, with D unclear. In germline, CDR1 is DFQATT, CDR2 SNEGSKA (reference sequence). The length of the CDR3 is 11 residues. The V end lost 6 bases, the J end lost 1 base, and 3 bases lay between the germline ends.

Remarks on this clonotype: A read error is possible here, since a much larger clone lies one base away. The chain recombines TRBV20-1 with TRBJ2-7, with D perhaps matching TRBD2 (5 bases). This CDR3 comprises 13 residues. The V gene's germline CDR1 is DFQATT and CDR2 SNEGSKA (reference sequence). In nucleotides, the CDR3 is TGCAGTGCTAGGCCATCGACTAACTACGAGCAGCACTTC. It is translated as CSARPSTNYEQHF.

This clonotype was seen more than once but under ten times. The rearrangement links TRBV7-2 to TRBJ1-2; 7 bases fit TRBD1. Trimming took 5 bases from V and 6 from J; bases not matched to a gene: 9. The CDR3 is 14 amino acids. The V gene's germline CDR1 is SGHTA and CDR2 FQGNSA. The CDR3 nucleotides read TGTGCCAGCAGCCAGACGAGGGACAGCGATGGCTACACCTTC. Translation gives CASSQTRDSDGYTF.

Many counts were recorded for this clonotype. V is TRBV20-1 and J is TRBJ2-1; D is unclear. V dropped 3 bases and J dropped 7 bases, with 4 bases sitting between them. This CDR3 spans 10 amino acids. Germline CDR1 is DFQATT and CDR2 is SNEGSKA (reference sequence). The CDR3 bases are TGCAGTGCTAGGTTAAATGAGCAGTTCTTC. It specifies CSARLNEQFF.

This clonotype occurred a few times. V and J are TRBV28 and TRBJ1-5; D unresolved. Between the trimmed V and J ends, which lost 2 bases and 3 bases, there was a span of 8 bases. In germline, CDR1 is MDHEN, CDR2 SYDVKM. The CDR3 is 14 amino acids. The CDR3 sequence is CASSLAADNQPQHF. The CDR3 nucleotides are TGTGCCAGCAGTTTAGCCGCCGACAATCAGCCCCAGCATTTT. The entire variable domain, with the rest obtained from reference TRBV28 and TRBJ1-5, is as follows: DVKVTQSSRYLVKRTGEKVFLECVQDMDHENMFWYRQDPGLGLRLIYFSYDVKMKEKGDIPEGYSVSREKKERFSLILESASTNQTSMYLCASSLAADNQPQHFGDGTRLSIL.

This clonotype has more than one count but fewer than ten. The rearrangement joins TRBV25-1 to TRBJ1-2; D possibly corresponds to TRBD1 (6 bases). The CDR3 is 14 amino acids. Germline V CDR1 and CDR2: MGHDK, SYGVNS. CDR3: CARDDGTWDYGYTF. The CDR3 DNA reads TGTGCTAGAGATGACGGGACATGGGACTATGGCTACACCTTC.

This clonotype appeared a few times. This chain joins TRBV7-9 and TRBJ1-1, with unresolved D. V lost 3 bases and J 5 bases, leaving 10 bases between the germline ends. There are 13 residues in the CDR3. In germline, CDR1 is SEHNR, CDR2 FQNEAQ (reference sequence). In DNA, the CDR3 is TGTGCCAGCAGCTTGTCGGGCTGGACTGAAGCTTTCTTT. Amino acids: CASSLSGWTEAFF. Variable domain in full (rest from reference TRBV7-9 and TRBJ1-1): DTGVSQNPRHKITKRGQNVTFRCDPISEHNRLYWYRQTLGQGPEFLTYFQNEAQLEKSRLLSDRFSAERPKGSFSTLEIQRTEQGDSAMYLCASSLSGWTEAFFGQGTRLTVV.

This clonotype showed up just a few times. The genes are TRBV5-8 and TRBJ1-5, with D unclear. This CDR3 spans 12 amino acids. Germline-derived CDR1 and CDR2 are SGHTS and YDEGEE. The V and J ends lost 1 base and 6 bases respectively, with 5 bases between them. The CDR3 here is CASSLRGQPQHF. The CDR3 DNA reads as TGTGCCAGCAGCTTGCGAGGTCAGCCCCAGCATTTT.

The chain carries TRBV10-3 and TRBJ1-2, with D unresolved. Trimming pared 10 bases from V and 4 bases from J, leaving 19 bases between. Germline loops: CDR1 ENHRY, CDR2 SYGVKD. The CDR3 is made up of 14 amino acids. The CDR3 sequence: CASLIYGRRYGYTF. CDR3 DNA sequence: TGTGCCAGCCTGATATACGGACGTCGCTATGGCTACACCTTC.

The chain uses TRBV20-1 and TRBJ1-2; D is possibly TRBD1 (5 bases). The V gene's germline CDR1 is DFQATT and CDR2 SNEGSKA (reference sequence). The V end was cut by 5 bases, the J end by 8 bases, with 15 bases between. CDR3 size: 12 residues. The CDR3 region is CSADAGSRGYTF. Here the CDR3 DNA reads TGCAGTGCTGATGCAGGGTCACGGGGCTACACCTTC.

This clonotype came up many times. This chain uses TRBV10-1 with TRBJ1-5, with a weak D call TRBD1 (6 bases). Germline CDR1 reads WNHNN; CDR2 reads SYGVQD (reference sequence). CDR3 length: 13 residues. V dropped 4 bases and J dropped 6 bases, with 10 bases sitting between them. The CDR3 reads CASSGGLGQPQHF. As DNA, the CDR3 is TGCGCCAGCAGTGGGGGGCTCGGTCAGCCCCAGCATTTT.

The CDR3 is CASSFGTSNTEAFF. The CDR3 DNA follows: TGTGCCAGCAGCTTCGGGACTTCGAACACTGAAGCTTTCTTT. This sequence joins TRBV7-2 and TRBJ1-1; D is possibly TRBD1 (5 bases). CDR1 SGHTA and CDR2 FQGNSA come from the germline V gene. The ends were cut back, 3 bases at V and 1 base at J, with 9 bases in the middle. The CDR3 runs 14 residues.

This clonotype is labeled as medium-sized (0.01 to 0.1%). The CDR3 nucleotides are TGTGCCACGCAGGTAGGAGACTCCTACAATGAGCAGTTCTTC. The encoded protein is CATQVGDSYNEQFF. V and J are TRBV10-3 and TRBJ2-1; D remains ambiguous. CDR3 length: 14 amino acids. Germline V gene sequence: CDR1 ENHRY, CDR2 SYGVKD. V was shortened by 10 bases and J by 0 bases, with 13 bases between the two germline ends.

As for this clonotype: A junction boundary mismatches the germline segment, possibly from a read error. The rearrangement links TRBV24-1 to TRBJ2-1; 13 positions agree with TRBD2. The germline gives CDR1 KGHDR, CDR2 SFDVKD. The CDR3 consists of 17 residues. This CDR3 is CASSEPSGLAGNNEQFF. The CDR3 bases are TGTGCCTCCAGTGAACCCTCGGGACTAGCGGGAAACAATGAGCAGTTCTTC.